The 20 T cell receptor beta chains in this list originate from one sample, sequenced in a study of cytomegalovirus exposure and HLA in healthy donors. TCRdb's table, derived via immunoSEQ multiplex PCR, lists solely in-frame clones and lacks some. This sample has about 150,000 clones, with approximately 92% found just once. Sequencing was performed on PBMCs. The receptors here all came from a woman aged 18-30 years in good health and CMV-seropositive.

The chain has TRBV2 and TRBJ2-7, with a weak D call TRBD2 (7 bases). The CDR3 length is 15 residues. The ends were cut back, 9 bases at V and 4 bases at J, with 22 bases in the middle. The germline CDR1 and CDR2 sequences are SNHLY and FYNNEI. CDR3 coding DNA: TGTGCCAGTCGGGAAGGCAGGGGACTAATTTACGAGCAGTACTTC. Encoded protein: CASREGRGLIYEQYF.

The chain employs TRBV5-6 and TRBJ2-2; 7 nucleotides line up with TRBD1. The germline gives CDR1 SGHDT, CDR2 YYEEEE. The J segment lost 5 bases and the V segment lost 4 bases, leaving 11 bases of the junction unmatched. This CDR3 is built from 16 residues. CDR3 amino acids: CASSPAMGQLTGELFF. DNA for the CDR3: TGTGCCAGCAGCCCCGCCATGGGACAGTTGACCGGGGAGCTGTTTTTT.

V is TRBV4-1 and J is TRBJ2-2; 8 positions match TRBD2. This CDR3 has 16 amino acids. Unmatched junction bases numbered 7, after V lost 4 bases and J lost 3 bases. From germline, CDR1 is MGHRA and CDR2 YSYEKL. The CDR3 sequence is CASSPLGGGYTGELFF. The CDR3 region has the DNA TGCGCCAGCAGCCCCCTCGGGGGGGGGTACACCGGGGAGCTGTTTTTT.

The chain recombines TRBV5-1 with TRBJ2-3; 8 nucleotides agree with TRBD2. With V trimmed by 3 bases and J by 4 bases, 7 bases remained unmatched. This CDR3 is built from 15 residues. Germline V gene sequence: CDR1 SGHRS, CDR2 YFSETQ. The CDR3 coding sequence is TGCGCCAGCAGCTGGGGACTAGTAGGCGCAGATACGCAGTATTTT. It translates to CASSWGLVGADTQYF.

The chain recombines TRBV4-2 with TRBJ2-3; a possible D gene is TRBD2 (6 bases). The CDR3 has 17 amino acids. V lost 0 bases and J 3 bases, leaving 16 bases between the germline ends. Per germline, CDR1 LGHNA and CDR2 YNFKEQ. The chain's CDR3 is CASSQERRGQATDTQYF. The DNA for the CDR3 is TGTGCCAGCAGCCAAGAAAGGAGGGGTCAGGCTACAGATACGCAGTATTTT.

V usage is TRBV6-6 and J usage is TRBJ2-3; tentative D call: TRBD2 (6 bases). Trimming left V 6 bases short and J 5 bases short, with 9 bases between. Germline V CDR1 and CDR2: MNHNY, SVGAGI (reference sequence). The CDR3 loop spans 12 amino acids. CDR3 sequence (DNA): TGTGCCAGCAGAGGCGGGGTAGATACGCAGTATTTT. Amino acid sequence: CASRGGVDTQYF.

The CDR3 DNA is TGTGCCAGCAGCCCAGGGGGCGTCTATGGCTACACCTTC. Translated, it gives CASSPGGVYGYTF. This chain links TRBV5-8 with TRBJ1-2; 8 positions match TRBD1. V was clipped by 4 bases and J by 4 bases; unmatched bases: 3. Germline-derived CDR1 and CDR2 are SGHTS and YDEGEE. The CDR3 is 13 residues long.

V and J are TRBV29-1 and TRBJ1-1, with 7 bases matching TRBD1. CDR1 and CDR2 (germline): SQVTM, ANQGSEA. J lost 9 bases, V lost 0 bases, and 4 bases had no gene match. CDR3 size: 12 residues. The CDR3: CSVEETGQKAFF. In DNA, the CDR3 is TGCAGCGTTGAAGAAACGGGACAGAAAGCTTTCTTT.

The V call is TRBV19, the J call TRBJ1-1, with D tentatively TRBD1 (6 bases). Germline V gene lookup returns CDR1 LNHDA and CDR2 SQIVND (reference sequence). The CDR3 loop spans 15 amino acids. V shed 3 bases and J shed 4 bases, with 15 bases lying between them. The CDR3 DNA reads TGTGCCAGTAGTATTAAGGGGACACGGCGCACTGAAGCTTTCTTT. As protein: CASSIKGTRRTEAFF.

The V and J genes are TRBV2 and TRBJ2-5, with 7 bases that match TRBD1. Trimming cost V 4 bases and J 5 bases; bases outside gene matches: 7. The CDR3 is 14 residues long. Germline CDR1 is SNHLY and CDR2 is FYNNEI. CDR3 nucleotide sequence: TGTGCCAGCAGTGGGACTCCCAGGGGGGAGACCCAGTACTTC. It translates to CASSGTPRGETQYF.

The chain combines TRBV5-1 with TRBJ1-5; a weak D match, TRBD1 (6 bases). The CDR3 consists of 13 residues. Trimming removed 2 bases at V and 7 bases at J, with 10 bases between. Germline CDR1 reads SGHRS; CDR2 reads YFSETQ. CDR3 sequence reads: CASSFDRNQPQHF. The CDR3 bases are TGCGCCAGCAGCTTTGACAGGAACCAGCCCCAGCATTTT.

The rearrangement links TRBV30 to TRBJ2-5; weak D call: TRBD2 (6 bases). V was clipped by 8 bases and J by 8 bases, with 21 bases between them. CDR1 is GTSNPN and CDR2 is SVGIG in the germline V gene (reference sequence). This CDR3 is 13 amino acids long. In nucleotides, the CDR3 is TGTGCCGCACGGCTAACCGAGGGAGGTACCCAGTACTTC. It encodes CAARLTEGGTQYF.

This chain joins TRBV29-1 and TRBJ2-7; 7 bases are a match to TRBD1. V shed 5 bases, J shed 2 bases, and the junction held 12 bases outside the gene matches. The CDR3 spans 15 residues. Germline V gene lookup returns CDR1 SQVTM and CDR2 ANQGSEA. The CDR3 nucleotides are TGCAGCGTTCTGAGGACAGGCGAGACTACCTACGAGCAGTACTTC. Translated, it gives CSVLRTGETTYEQYF.

This clone turned up a few times. This chain uses TRBV27 with TRBJ1-6; maybe TRBD1 (6 bases). Germline CDR1 MNHEY, CDR2 SMNVEV (reference sequence). The germline V and J ends were trimmed by 6 bases and 4 bases, with 7 bases remaining between them. The CDR3 runs 13 residues. As DNA, the CDR3 is TGTGCCAGCAGAGGGGGTTATAATTCACCCCTCCACTTT. Its translation: CASRGGYNSPLHF.

This chain links TRBV19 with TRBJ2-5, with TRBD2 identical over 8 bases. In germline, CDR1 is LNHDA, CDR2 SQIVND (reference sequence). The CDR3 extends over 16 amino acids. V gave up 1 base and J gave up 1 base; unmatched junction bases: 5. The CDR3 DNA follows: TGTGCCAGTAGTATAGGCCAGCGGGGGTTCCAAGAGACCCAGTACTTC. Translating gives CASSIGQRGFQETQYF.

This chain joins TRBV30 and TRBJ2-2, with D maybe TRBD2 (6 bases). The CDR3 is 13 amino acids. V was shortened by 0 bases and J by 7 bases, with 9 bases between the two germline ends. Germline-derived CDR1 and CDR2 are GTSNPN and SVGIG (reference sequence). The CDR3 loop reads CAWSVLGGGELFF. The CDR3 DNA is TGTGCCTGGAGTGTACTGGGAGGCGGGGAGCTGTTTTTT.

V gene TRBV19 combines with J gene TRBJ1-2; D remains unclear. The CDR3 extends over 11 amino acids. Per germline, CDR1 LNHDA and CDR2 SQIVND (reference sequence). V was trimmed by 2 bases and J by 8 bases, leaving 6 bases between them. The CDR3 bases are TGTGCCAGTAGTATACGGGGAGGCTACACCTTC. Translating it yields CASSIRGGYTF.

The chain recombines TRBV5-6 with TRBJ2-7, with 8 bases aligning to TRBD1. Germline V gives CDR1 SGHDT, CDR2 YYEEEE. Unmatched junction bases numbered 3, after V lost 2 bases and J lost 2 bases. The CDR3 loop spans 14 amino acids. The CDR3 loop is CASSFAGGTYEQYF. DNA for the CDR3: TGTGCCAGCAGCTTCGCAGGGGGCACCTACGAGCAGTACTTC.

This chain links TRBV5-4 with TRBJ1-2, with D unresolved. Trimming stripped 0 bases from V and 4 bases from J, with 13 bases between. The V gene's germline CDR1 is SGHNT and CDR2 YYREEE (reference sequence). CDR3 length equals 15 residues. The DNA of the CDR3 is TGTGCCAGCAGCTTGGATTACACGTTCTTCTATGGCTACACCTTC. Translated, it gives CASSLDYTFFYGYTF.

V and J are TRBV27 and TRBJ2-7; 8 nucleotides agree with TRBD2. Unmatched junction bases numbered 1, after V lost 3 bases and J lost 6 bases. Germline CDR1 and CDR2: MNHEY and SMNVEV (reference sequence). The CDR3 loop spans 12 amino acids. In nucleotides, the CDR3 is TGTGCCAGCAGTTTCAGCGGGGGCGAGCAGTACTTC. It is translated as CASSFSGGEQYF.